The next 3 T cell receptor beta chains were all read from a single sample in a study of blood T cell repertoires in COVID-19. Here immunoSEQ multiplex PCR was the method, and the copy in TCRdb shows in-frame clones only, minus some. The table has roughly 570,000 clones, roughly 91% seen once; the top ten hold roughly 7.4%. The sequencing input was peripheral blood. Source of these receptors: a woman between 50 and 59 years old with COVID-19, enrolled during active disease.

This chain uses TRBV6-5 with TRBJ2-6; D gene uncertain. Trimming removed 4 bases from V and 0 bases from J, with 10 bases in between. Germline-derived CDR1 and CDR2 are MNHEY and SVGAGI. The CDR3 has 16 residues. The CDR3 DNA reads TGTGCCAGCAGTTTATTCTATGGCTCTGGGGCCAACGTCCTGACTTTC. Translated: CASSLFYGSGANVLTF.

The chain uses TRBV5-1 and TRBJ2-1; TRBD2 matches 7 bases. Looked up from germline, CDR1 is SGHRS and CDR2 is YFSETQ. The CDR3 runs to 14 residues. V was pared by 7 bases and J by 2 bases, with 6 bases of the junction left unmatched. The CDR3 loop reads CASRSGDPYNEQFF. CDR3 DNA: TGCGCCAGCCGAAGCGGGGACCCCTACAATGAGCAGTTCTTC.

This chain connects TRBV5-5 to TRBJ1-2, with D maybe TRBD1 (5 bases). This CDR3 region has 16 residues. Trimming shortened V by 4 bases and J by 5 bases, and 21 bases separated the two germline ends. The germline CDR1 and CDR2 sequences are SGHKS and YYEKEE (reference sequence). The CDR3 here is CASSPFWGGTYYGYTF. The CDR3 DNA reads as TGTGCCAGCAGCCCATTTTGGGGGGGGACTTATTATGGCTACACCTTC. The full variable domain, in which reference TRBV5-5 and TRBJ1-2 provide the parts outside the CDR3, is DAGVTQSPTHLIKTRGQQVTLRCSPISGHKSVSWYQQVLGQGPQFIFQYYEKEERGRGNFPDRFSARQFPNYSSELNVNALLLGDSALYLCASSPFWGGTYYGYTFGSGTRLTVV.